This T cell receptor beta chain originates from a study of blood T cell repertoires in COVID-19 (TCRdb year 2020). General notes on the study: Collaborator samples came from the United States, Italy and Spain and covered acute and convalescent phases of COVID-19. The prospective study material was composed of cDNA or gDNA derived from T cells, B-cell-depleted T cells, or PBMCs. Deeply sampled blood TCRbeta repertoires from subjects exposed to, actively infected with, or recovered from COVID-19 were included in the dataset. The repertoires were released in a freely available public database intended as a resource for research on the immune response to SARS-CoV-2. The samples were drawn from two sources: the first 160 participants of the ongoing ImmuneRACE study, and approximately 1,300 subjects contributed by 6 global collaborators. Nearly every sample came with metadata listing a de-identified subject ID, COVID-19 status, age in years and sex. Where available, HLA class I and class II types were taken from metadata supplied by the sample provider and were not determined by assay-based typing. What the research found in general, with its limitations: The quantity of clinical and demographic metadata differed by source and by participant and was supplied without curation.

The CDR3 sequence holds 15 residues, the cysteine and phenylalanine included. Here the CDR3 DNA is all that survives: 45 bases in frame from base 1. V loses 0 bases, J loses 6 bases, and the germline ends lie 12 bases apart. The germline V gene encodes CDR1 SGHAT and CDR2 FQNNGV. The collaborating institutions used their own protocols to collect whole blood in K2EDTA tubes. For TCRbeta analysis, collaborators shipped samples as frozen whole blood, isolated PBMCs, or DNA extracted from either of those sample types. Details on this clone: Its binding antigen is unknown. No qualities accompany the bases; no much larger clone lies one base away.

TCRbeta CDR3 regions were amplified from genomic DNA using the immunoSEQ Assay, a bias-controlled multiplex PCR. Processing in the source paper ran as follows. Nucleated cell counts per sample were estimated from amplification of reference gene primers within the assay. Sequence reads were collapsed and filtered to measure the absolute abundance of every unique TCRbeta CDR3 rearrangement. Productive Simpson clonality was computed per sample as the square root of Simpson's diversity index over productive rearrangements. As stored in TCRdb, this immuneACCESS dataset retains in-frame rearrangements with V and J assigned. A fraction of the clones does not appear; measured against another copy, unresolved V genes explain less than half of the discrepancy, and the remainder lacks a known reason. V and J calls and clone size follow that table, whereas D and trimming were derived from the DNA. In all, the sample holds under 250,000 clones, and 80% to 85% of those were seen once. Less than 2.5% of the sample is taken by the ten largest.

The V gene is TRBV11-2 and the J gene is TRBJ1-3; the D gene is unclear. The clonotype was recovered from a woman in her sixties with acute or convalescent COVID-19. Sequencing input: peripheral blood. Here the CDR3 is given as CASSLDRRQPNTIYF. The DNA is as follows: TGTGCCAGCAGCTTAGATCGGCGGCAGCCAAACACCATATATTTT.